Listed below are T cell receptor beta chains from one sample, sequenced in a study of technical replicates of blood from several donors. Generated by immunoSEQ multiplex PCR, the TCRdb table keeps only in-frame clones and is missing some. Among around 63,000 clones, about 91% were seen once, and the ten largest hold 4.3%. What was sequenced was PBMCs. These TCRs come from a human donor in good health. Some clones in this sample may be carry-over from other donors' samples. The CDR3 runs from the conserved cysteine through the conserved F or W. A D gene is named only where the DNA matches it firmly. Part of the rows lack a size; the others show once, few, many or a class for expanded clones.

J,D,V,size,CDR3,DNA
TRBJ2-5,.,TRBV9,.,CASSVDGYGGETQYF,TGTGCCAGCAGCGTAGACGGATACGGCGGAGAGACCCAGTACTTC
TRBJ1-1,.,TRBV19,.,CASSIAGSVRGGTEAFF,TGTGCCAGTAGTATAGCGGGATCCGTCAGGGGAGGGACTGAAGCTTTCTTT
TRBJ1-2,.,TRBV4-1,.,CASSQPYITARDGYTF,TGCGCCAGCAGCCAACCGTATATCACGGCCAGGGATGGCTACACCTTC
TRBJ2-5,.,TRBV11-2,once,CASSLAGGLKTQYF,TGTGCCAGCAGCTTAGCTGGGGGGTTAAAGACCCAGTACTTC
TRBJ2-7,TRBD2,TRBV10-3,.,CAITPSGYEQYF,TGTGCCATCACGCCTAGCGGCTACGAGCAGTACTTC
TRBJ2-1,.,TRBV9,.,CASSAGTNRGDNEQFF,TGTGCCAGCAGCGCCGGGACAAACCGAGGGGACAATGAGCAGTTCTTC
TRBJ2-4,TRBD1,TRBV4-3,.,CASSSGQGKNIQYF,TGCGCCAGCAGCTCGGGACAGGGAAAAAACATTCAGTACTTC
TRBJ2-7,.,TRBV15,.,CATSRDLPPSTGSSYEQYF,TGTGCCACCAGCAGAGACTTACCACCCTCGACTGGAAGCTCCTACGAGCAGTACTTC
TRBJ1-4,TRBD1,TRBV5-1,.,CASSFKDRVDREKLFF,TGCGCCAGCAGCTTTAAAGACAGGGTTGATCGTGAAAAACTGTTTTTT
TRBJ1-5,.,TRBV27,.,CASSLRGNQPQHF,TGTGCCAGCAGTTTAAGAGGGAACCAGCCCCAGCATTTT
TRBJ2-2,.,TRBV10-3,.,CAISESRGGAGELFF,TGTGCCATCAGTGAGTCGCGGGGAGGCGCCGGGGAGCTGTTTTTT